The source of this T cell receptor (beta chain) is a study of siplizumab effects on memory and regulatory T cells. Overall study findings and caveats: Poor capture below about 10^-5 frequency left most alloreactive clones unmapped to unstimulated subsets. Controls had around 26% Treg-derived mappable alloreactive CD4+ clones on average, versus around 64% with siplizumab. Confirmation was lacking for the suppressive function of proliferating Tregs derived from siplizumab cultures.

The CDR3 has 16 amino acids. CDR1 is MNHEY and CDR2 is SVGAGI in the germline V gene. The V gene end was trimmed by 2 bases and the J gene end by 7 bases; junction bases not matched to a gene: 11. Donor pairs, three in total, had unstimulated naive, memory, effector memory and TEMRA subsets sequenced. The assay was immunoSEQ multiplex PCR, and TCRdb's table has in-frame clones only and misses some. Of about 63,000 clones detected, over 65% appear once; the ten largest clones hold approximately 3.4%. For this clone: Its cognate antigen is unknown.

V and J are TRBV6-5 and TRBJ2-7, with TRBD2 matching 10 bases. This clonotype was sampled from a human donor in good health. The sample comprised memory CD4+ T cells sorted from blood. CDR3 residues: CASSYHSSGGVWEQYF. CDR3 nucleotide sequence: TGTGCCAGCAGTTACCATTCTAGCGGGGGCGTATGGGAGCAGTACTTC.